The 21 T cell receptor beta chains presented below share a single source sample, sequenced in a study of blood T cell repertoires in COVID-19. The data were produced by immunoSEQ multiplex PCR, yet TCRdb's version contains in-frame clones alone and is incomplete. The table includes 95,000 to 100,000 clones, 70% to 90% detected once. The sample was peripheral blood. The receptors originated from a human donor with COVID-19, enrolled during active disease. The donor label of this sample is uncertain.

The V gene is TRBV2, the J gene TRBJ2-3; 8 bases agree with TRBD2. The V segment lost 6 bases and the J segment 2 bases; nucleotides outside the gene matches: 16. CDR1 and CDR2 from the germline V gene are SNHLY and FYNNEI. The CDR3 runs to 18 residues. In DNA, the CDR3 is TGTGCCAGCAGCGACTGGTCCTCCATAGCGGGAACCACAGATACGCAGTATTTT. Translated: CASSDWSSIAGTTDTQYF.

This chain uses TRBV9 with TRBJ2-2; TRBD2 might be the D (6 bases). V was clipped by 3 bases and J by 5 bases, with 14 bases between them. CDR3 length: 15 residues. Germline assignment: CDR1 SGDLS and CDR2 YYNGEE. CDR3 bases: TGTGCCAGCAGCGCCCACCGTCGGGAGACCGGGGAGCTGTTTTTT. Its translation is CASSAHRRETGELFF.

The chain has TRBV2 and TRBJ2-4, with 10 bases fitting TRBD1. The V gene's germline CDR1 is SNHLY and CDR2 FYNNEI. The CDR3 spans 14 residues. V lost 8 bases, J lost 3 bases, and 4 bases stayed unmatched. The CDR3 DNA is TGTGCCAGCCTCCGGGACAGGGGCAAAAACATTCAGTACTTC. Protein sequence: CASLRDRGKNIQYF.

The chain has TRBV7-9 and TRBJ1-6; TRBD1 matches at 11 bases. The V gene end was trimmed by 2 bases and the J gene end by 8 bases; junction bases not matched to a gene: 2. CDR1 and CDR2 (germline): SEHNR, FQNEAQ (reference sequence). This CDR3 is built from 15 residues. Here the CDR3 reads CASSLTGQGDSPLHF. DNA for the CDR3: TGTGCCAGCAGCTTAACGGGACAGGGGGATTCACCCCTCCACTTT.

The V gene is TRBV6-7, the J gene TRBJ2-2, with 11 bases fitting TRBD2. TRBV6-7 is an ORF, with its function uncertain. The CDR3 spans 17 residues. J lost 5 bases, V lost 2 bases, and 7 bases had no gene match. CDR3 amino acids: CASSYRGLAGATGELFF. The DNA for the CDR3 is TGTGCCAGCAGTTACAGAGGACTAGCGGGTGCAACCGGGGAGCTGTTTTTT.

This sequence joins TRBV19 and TRBJ2-3, with 13 bases fitting TRBD2. The CDR3 has 16 amino acids. From germline, CDR1 is LNHDA and CDR2 SQIVND (reference sequence). V shed 5 bases, J shed 4 bases, and the junction held 6 bases outside the gene matches. The CDR3 spells CASSFGLAGDPDTQYF. In nucleotides, the CDR3 is TGTGCCAGTAGTTTCGGACTAGCGGGAGACCCAGATACGCAGTATTTT.

This chain connects TRBV28 to TRBJ2-3, with D unresolved. The germline V and J ends were trimmed by 5 bases and 0 bases, with 9 bases remaining between them. Germline V lookup: CDR1 MDHEN, CDR2 SYDVKM. The length of the CDR3 is 14 residues. CDR3 in amino acids: CASSPLLSTDTQYF. DNA of the CDR3: TGTGCCAGCAGTCCCCTCTTGAGCACAGATACGCAGTATTTT.

This clone was seen just once. The genes are TRBV6-5 and TRBJ2-1, with 7 bases matching TRBD1. This CDR3 comprises 12 residues. Trimming cost V 5 bases and J 7 bases; bases outside gene matches: 2. Germline CDR1 and CDR2: MNHEY and SVGAGI. The chain's CDR3 is CASSQGVNEQFF. The DNA for the CDR3 is TGTGCCAGCAGTCAGGGGGTAAATGAGCAGTTCTTC.

In this sample, this clone turned up once. The chain employs TRBV19 and TRBJ2-1; D remains unclear. CDR1 and CDR2 (germline): LNHDA, SQIVND (reference sequence). The CDR3 has 13 amino acids. V lost 5 bases, J lost 7 bases, and 12 bases lay in between. CDR3 amino acids: CASSGLSFNEQFF. CDR3 coding DNA: TGTGCCAGTAGTGGCCTTAGCTTTAATGAGCAGTTCTTC.

This rearrangement joins TRBV4-1 to TRBJ2-4; 7 bases match TRBD1. The CDR3 has 19 residues. V was pared by 2 bases and J by 0 bases, with 13 bases of the junction left unmatched. Germline V gene sequence: CDR1 MGHRA, CDR2 YSYEKL. The CDR3 sequence: CASSQMGQRQALAKNIQYF. DNA of the CDR3: TGCGCCAGCAGCCAAATGGGACAGAGACAAGCCCTAGCCAAAAACATTCAGTACTTC.

The V gene is TRBV28, the J gene TRBJ2-3; 9 positions match TRBD1. The V gene end was trimmed by 5 bases and the J gene end by 3 bases; junction bases not matched to a gene: 3. From germline, CDR1 is MDHEN and CDR2 SYDVKM. The CDR3 loop spans 14 amino acids. This CDR3 is CASSAGQGTDTQYF. The CDR3, as DNA: TGTGCCAGCAGTGCGGGACAGGGAACAGATACGCAGTATTTT.

The rearrangement uses TRBV3-1 (or the pseudogene TRBV3-2) and TRBJ2-7; possibly TRBD2 for D (5 bases). Germline CDR1 and CDR2: LGHDT and YNNKEL (reference sequence). Trimming removed 1 base at V and 4 bases at J, with 14 bases between. The CDR3 totals 15 residues. CDR3 residues: CASSQAYRGRYEQYF. Here the CDR3 DNA reads TGTGCCAGCAGCCAAGCGTACCGGGGTCGGTACGAGCAGTACTTC.

The chain links TRBV27 to TRBJ1-6; 7 bases align to TRBD1. Germline CDR1 reads MNHEY; CDR2 reads SMNVEV (reference sequence). After removal of 7 bases from V and 7 bases from J, the junction contained 13 bases not matched to a gene. The CDR3 has 16 residues. The CDR3 here is CASNLQGDVGNSPLHF. CDR3 coding DNA: TGTGCCAGCAACTTGCAGGGGGACGTGGGGAATTCACCCCTCCACTTT.

The rearrangement links TRBV19 to TRBJ1-1, with 11 nucleotides matching TRBD1. Germline CDR1 is LNHDA and CDR2 is SQIVND (reference sequence). Unmatched junction bases numbered 8, after V lost 10 bases and J lost 7 bases. The CDR3 extends over 13 amino acids. For the CDR3, the DNA is TGTGCCACCTCGGACAGGGGGCAAGGTGAAGCTTTCTTT. Protein product: CATSDRGQGEAFF.

The chain carries TRBV6-1 and TRBJ2-3, with D possibly TRBD2 on 6 matching bases. CDR1 and CDR2 from the germline V gene are MNHNS and SASEGT. The length of the CDR3 is 15 residues. The V end was cut by 3 bases, the J end by 2 bases, with 12 bases between. The CDR3 spells CASSEAAGLTDTQYF. The CDR3 DNA sequence: TGTGCCAGCAGTGAGGCCGCGGGACTCACAGATACGCAGTATTTT.

The chain links TRBV9 to TRBJ2-2; the D gene is possibly TRBD1 (6 bases). The CDR3 is 16 residues long. Germline V lookup: CDR1 SGDLS, CDR2 YYNGEE. Between the trimmed V and J ends, which lost 0 bases and 6 bases, there was a span of 15 bases. The CDR3 is CASSVVGRGNSGELFF. The CDR3 DNA is TGTGCCAGCAGCGTAGTGGGCAGGGGAAACTCCGGGGAGCTGTTTTTT.

The rearrangement uses TRBV3-1 (or the pseudogene TRBV3-2) and TRBJ2-5, with D possibly being TRBD2 (6 bases). CDR3 length: 15 amino acids. The germline V gene has CDR1 LGHDT and CDR2 YNNKEL (reference sequence). V was clipped by 6 bases and J by 2 bases, with 16 bases between them. The chain's CDR3 is CASRGGSGWQETQYF. DNA of the CDR3: TGTGCCAGCAGGGGGGGATCGGGGTGGCAAGAGACCCAGTACTTC.

As for this clone: The same CDR3 is also encoded by other DNA sequences in this sample. This chain links TRBV7-3 with TRBJ1-1; perhaps TRBD1 as D (6 bases). Germline V lookup: CDR1 SGHTA, CDR2 FQGTGA. Trimming removed 5 bases at V and 1 base at J, with 11 bases between. This CDR3 has 14 residues. Written as DNA, the CDR3 is TGTGCCAGCAGCCCCGGACAGCGGAACACTGAAGCTTTCTTT. Protein sequence: CASSPGQRNTEAFF.

The rearrangement joins TRBV10-3 to TRBJ1-1; possibly TRBD1 for D (6 bases). This CDR3 is built from 14 residues. The V end was cut by 6 bases, the J end by 5 bases, with 16 bases between. CDR1 ENHRY and CDR2 SYGVKD come from the germline V gene. DNA of the CDR3: TGTGCCATCAGCAGCTTACAGGGCAGGACTGAAGCTTTCTTT. Residues: CAISSLQGRTEAFF.

The chain uses TRBV18 and TRBJ2-1; 7 bases align to TRBD2. This CDR3 contains 18 residues. The germline V gene has CDR1 KGHSH and CDR2 LQKENI. V lost 6 bases, J lost 0 bases, and 14 bases stayed unmatched. CDR3 in amino acids: CASSPGWGGGSSYNEQFF. CDR3 coding DNA: TGTGCCAGCTCGCCCGGGTGGGGCGGGGGAAGCTCCTACAATGAGCAGTTCTTC.

The rearrangement links TRBV5-4 to TRBJ1-2; 7 bases line up with TRBD1. V shed 1 base, J shed 1 base, and the junction held 4 bases outside the gene matches. The CDR3 is 15 amino acids. Germline assignment: CDR1 SGHNT and CDR2 YYREEE (reference sequence). CDR3 in amino acids: CASSLTGDSNYGYTF. CDR3 bases: TGTGCCAGCAGCTTGACGGGGGACAGTAACTATGGCTACACCTTC. Variable domain in full (rest from reference TRBV5-4 and TRBJ1-2): ETGVTQSPTHLIKTRGQQVTLRCSSQSGHNTVSWYQQALGQGPQFIFQYYREEENGRGNFPPRFSGLQFPNYSSELNVNALELDDSALYLCASSLTGDSNYGYTFGSGTRLTVV.